These 5 T cell receptor beta chains share one sample of origin, sequenced in a study of cytomegalovirus exposure and HLA in healthy donors. In the PCR, 60 Vbeta and 13 Jbeta primers were used. The data were produced by immunoSEQ multiplex PCR, yet TCRdb's version contains in-frame clones alone and is incomplete. Of about 140,000 clones in the sample, about 82% were seen once. Material for sequencing was PBMCs. These receptors were taken from a man aged 30 to 45 in good health.

The chain carries TRBV19 and TRBJ1-5, with D unclear. CDR1 and CDR2 from the germline V gene are LNHDA and SQIVND (reference sequence). Trimming removed 3 bases from V and 7 bases from J, with 13 bases in between. This CDR3 region has 14 residues. The CDR3: CASSIESGIQPQHF. The CDR3 DNA reads TGTGCCAGTAGTATTGAGTCGGGGATACAGCCCCAGCATTTT.

The V and J genes are TRBV9 and TRBJ2-7; maybe TRBD2 (5 bases). The germline CDR1 and CDR2 sequences are SGDLS and YYNGEE. The CDR3 covers 15 residues. V shed 4 bases and J shed 1 base, with 15 bases lying between them. CDR3 residues: CASSPRGQSSYEQYF. DNA for the CDR3: TGTGCCAGCAGCCCCCGGGGTCAGTCGTCCTACGAGCAGTACTTC.

The rearrangement links TRBV7-9 to TRBJ2-7; 7 bases match TRBD1. The V and J ends lost 5 bases and 2 bases, in that order; junction bases with no gene match: 6. This CDR3 region has 14 residues. Germline CDR1 and CDR2: SEHNR and FQNEAQ (reference sequence). The DNA for the CDR3 is TGTGCCAGCAGCACACCAGGGGGTACCTACGAGCAGTACTTC. Translation gives CASSTPGGTYEQYF.

The chain has TRBV2 and TRBJ2-3, with 10 bases matching TRBD1. From germline, CDR1 is SNHLY and CDR2 FYNNEI. CDR3 length: 14 amino acids. V lost 4 bases, J lost 4 bases, and 2 bases stayed unmatched. CDR3 nucleotide sequence: TGTGCCAGCAGTGCCGGGACAGGGGCAGATACGCAGTATTTT. It encodes CASSAGTGADTQYF.

In regard to this clone: The same CDR3 arises from other DNA sequences in this sample as well. The chain links TRBV7-2 to TRBJ2-7, with D possibly matching TRBD1 (5 bases). CDR3 size: 14 residues. CDR1 and CDR2 (germline): SGHTA, FQGNSA. Trimming pared 4 bases from V and 2 bases from J, leaving 12 bases between. The CDR3: CASSSGDSPYEQYF. The CDR3, as DNA: TGTGCCAGCAGCTCAGGAGACAGCCCCTACGAGCAGTACTTC.